This T cell receptor (beta chain) was observed in a study of cytomegalovirus exposure and HLA in healthy donors. In the case of this clone: Its antigen is unidentified.

Study results and caveats: In a later analysis, at a false discovery rate of 0.05, 16,951 TCR beta sequences matched HLA alleles.

Germline V gives CDR1 MDHEN, CDR2 SYDVKM. The CDR3 consists of 12 residues. With 8 bases removed from V and 5 bases from J, the gap between germline ends came to 12 bases. With 60 Vbeta and 13 Jbeta primers, the PCR was carried out. Assay: immunoSEQ multiplex PCR; the TCRdb copy retains only in-frame clones and omits some. The data contain 150,000 or so clones, more than 70% of them singletons. Those who donated were healthy bone marrow donors. The sequence came from a male donor in good health and CMV-seronegative. The sequencing input was PBMCs. This chain uses TRBV28 with TRBJ1-2; no reliable D call. Written as DNA, the CDR3 is TGTGCCAGCGGCCGGGAGATTTATGGCTACACCTTC. This sequence encodes CASGREIYGYTF.